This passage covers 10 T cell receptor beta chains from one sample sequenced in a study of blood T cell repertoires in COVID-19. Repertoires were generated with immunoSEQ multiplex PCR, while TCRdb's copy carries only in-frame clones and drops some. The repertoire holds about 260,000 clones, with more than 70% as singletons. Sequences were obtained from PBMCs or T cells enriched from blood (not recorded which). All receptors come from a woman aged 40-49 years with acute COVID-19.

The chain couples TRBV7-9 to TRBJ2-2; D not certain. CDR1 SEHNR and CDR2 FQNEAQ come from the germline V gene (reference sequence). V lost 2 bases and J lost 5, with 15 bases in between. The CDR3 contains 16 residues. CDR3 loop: CASSLSANQVTGELFF. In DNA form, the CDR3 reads TGTGCCAGCAGCTTAAGTGCTAACCAAGTTACCGGGGAGCTGTTTTTT.

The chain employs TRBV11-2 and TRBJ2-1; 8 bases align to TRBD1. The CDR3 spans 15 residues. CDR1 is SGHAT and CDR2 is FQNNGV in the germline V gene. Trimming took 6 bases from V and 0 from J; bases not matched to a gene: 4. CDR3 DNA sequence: TGTGCCAGCAGGGCGGGACAGGCCTCCTACAATGAGCAGTTCTTC. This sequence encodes CASRAGQASYNEQFF. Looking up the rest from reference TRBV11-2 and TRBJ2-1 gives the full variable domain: EAGVAQSPRYKIIEKRQSVAFWCNPISGHATLYWYQQILGQGPKLLIQFQNNGVVDDSQLPKDRFSAERLKGVDSTLKIQPAKLEDSAVYLCASRAGQASYNEQFFGPGTRLTVL.

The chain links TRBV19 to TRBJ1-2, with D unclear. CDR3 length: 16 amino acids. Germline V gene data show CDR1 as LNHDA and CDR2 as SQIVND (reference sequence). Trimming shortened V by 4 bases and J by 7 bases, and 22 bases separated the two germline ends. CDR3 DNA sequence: TGTGCCAGTAGTACTTCGGCACCCCTGAAGCGATCTGGCTACACCTTC. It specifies CASSTSAPLKRSGYTF.

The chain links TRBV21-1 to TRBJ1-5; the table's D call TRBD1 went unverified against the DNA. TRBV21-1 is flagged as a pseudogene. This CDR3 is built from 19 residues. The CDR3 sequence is CASSNWDREEKTGNQPQHF. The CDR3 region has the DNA TGTGCCAGCAGCAACTGGGACAGGGAAGAGAAGACCGGCAATCAGCCCCAGCATTTT.

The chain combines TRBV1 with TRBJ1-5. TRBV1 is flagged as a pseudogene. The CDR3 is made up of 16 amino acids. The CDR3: CTSSQVGRESNQPQHF. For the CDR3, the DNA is TGCACCAGCAGCCAAGTGGGGCGGGAAAGCAATCAGCCCCAGCATTTT.

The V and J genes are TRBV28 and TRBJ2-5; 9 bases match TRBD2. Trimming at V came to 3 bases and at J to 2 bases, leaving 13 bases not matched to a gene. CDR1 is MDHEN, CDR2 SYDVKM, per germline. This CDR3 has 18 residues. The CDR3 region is CASSLVIAGVGLQETQYF. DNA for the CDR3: TGTGCCAGCAGTTTGGTAATAGCGGGAGTGGGTTTACAAGAGACCCAGTACTTC.

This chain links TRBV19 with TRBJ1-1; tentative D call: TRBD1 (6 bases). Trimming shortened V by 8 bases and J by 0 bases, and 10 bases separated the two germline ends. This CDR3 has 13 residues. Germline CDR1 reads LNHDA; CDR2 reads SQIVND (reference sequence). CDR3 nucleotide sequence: TGTGCCAGTTCGGCAGGGGTGAACACTGAAGCTTTCTTT. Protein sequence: CASSAGVNTEAFF.

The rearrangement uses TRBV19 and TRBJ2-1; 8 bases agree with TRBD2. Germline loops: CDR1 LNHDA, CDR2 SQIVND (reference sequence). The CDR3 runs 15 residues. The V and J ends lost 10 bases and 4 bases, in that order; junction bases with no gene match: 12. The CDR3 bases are TGTGCCACCTCCCGAGGGGCTAGCGGGTACAATGAGCAGTTCTTC. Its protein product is CATSRGASGYNEQFF.

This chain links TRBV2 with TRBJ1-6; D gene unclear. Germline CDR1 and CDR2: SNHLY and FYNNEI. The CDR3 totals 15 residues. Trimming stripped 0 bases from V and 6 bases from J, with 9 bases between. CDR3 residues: CASSEAQISNSPLHF. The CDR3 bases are TGTGCCAGCAGTGAAGCACAGATTAGTAATTCACCCCTCCACTTT.

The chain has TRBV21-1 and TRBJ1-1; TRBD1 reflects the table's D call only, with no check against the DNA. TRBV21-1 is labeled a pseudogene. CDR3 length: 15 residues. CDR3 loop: CASTTRDRGNTEAFF. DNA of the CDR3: TGTGCCAGCACCACTAGGGACAGGGGAAACACTGAAGCTTTCTTT.